The TCR beta chain under discussion was sequenced for a study of OX40 agonist ivuxolimab in advanced cancers. Turning to the study itself: The patients' treatment was ivuxolimab, an agonistic anti-OX40 (CD134) antibody.

The table came from immunoSEQ multiplex PCR; TCRdb's copy has only in-frame clones and leaves some out. The table shows tens of thousands of clones, with around 89% occurring only once. The trim removed 6 bases at V and 5 bases at J, leaving 14 bases unmatched. From germline, CDR1 is KGHSH and CDR2 LQKENI. The CDR3 runs 16 residues. This sequence originates from an adult with an advanced solid tumor such as melanoma, head and neck, liver or kidney cancer. Sequenced here: CD4+ or CD8+ T cells sorted from blood, sampled in a trial of the OX40 agonist ivuxolimab. V is TRBV18 and J is TRBJ2-7; 9 bases align to TRBD1. The DNA of the CDR3 is TGTGCCAGCTCTACCACTACCGGGACAGGGAAAAACGAGCAGTACTTC. This sequence encodes CASSTTTGTGKNEQYF.